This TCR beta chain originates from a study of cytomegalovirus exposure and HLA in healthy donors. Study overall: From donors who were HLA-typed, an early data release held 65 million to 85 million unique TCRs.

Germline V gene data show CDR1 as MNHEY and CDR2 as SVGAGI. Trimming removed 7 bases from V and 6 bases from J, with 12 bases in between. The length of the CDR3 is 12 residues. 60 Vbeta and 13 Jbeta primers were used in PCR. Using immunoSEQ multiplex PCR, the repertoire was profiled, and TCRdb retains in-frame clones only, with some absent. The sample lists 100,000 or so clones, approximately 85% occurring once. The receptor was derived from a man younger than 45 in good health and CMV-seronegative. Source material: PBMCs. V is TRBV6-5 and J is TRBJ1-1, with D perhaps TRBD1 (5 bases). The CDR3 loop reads CASMRRGAEAFF. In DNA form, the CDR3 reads TGTGCCAGCATGAGGAGGGGCGCTGAAGCTTTCTTT.